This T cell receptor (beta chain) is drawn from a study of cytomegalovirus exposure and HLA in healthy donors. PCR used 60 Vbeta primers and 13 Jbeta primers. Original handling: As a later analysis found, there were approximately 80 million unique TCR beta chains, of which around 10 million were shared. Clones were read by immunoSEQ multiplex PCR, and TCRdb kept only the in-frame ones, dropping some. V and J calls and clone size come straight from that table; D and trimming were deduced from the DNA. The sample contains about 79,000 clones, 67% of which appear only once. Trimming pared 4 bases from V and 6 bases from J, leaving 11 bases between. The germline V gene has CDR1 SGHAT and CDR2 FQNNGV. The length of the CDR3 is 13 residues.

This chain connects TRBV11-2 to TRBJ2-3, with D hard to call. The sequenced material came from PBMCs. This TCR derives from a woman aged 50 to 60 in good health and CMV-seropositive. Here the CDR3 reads CASSWNSGDTQYF. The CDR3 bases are TGTGCCAGCAGCTGGAATTCCGGGGATACGCAGTATTTT.